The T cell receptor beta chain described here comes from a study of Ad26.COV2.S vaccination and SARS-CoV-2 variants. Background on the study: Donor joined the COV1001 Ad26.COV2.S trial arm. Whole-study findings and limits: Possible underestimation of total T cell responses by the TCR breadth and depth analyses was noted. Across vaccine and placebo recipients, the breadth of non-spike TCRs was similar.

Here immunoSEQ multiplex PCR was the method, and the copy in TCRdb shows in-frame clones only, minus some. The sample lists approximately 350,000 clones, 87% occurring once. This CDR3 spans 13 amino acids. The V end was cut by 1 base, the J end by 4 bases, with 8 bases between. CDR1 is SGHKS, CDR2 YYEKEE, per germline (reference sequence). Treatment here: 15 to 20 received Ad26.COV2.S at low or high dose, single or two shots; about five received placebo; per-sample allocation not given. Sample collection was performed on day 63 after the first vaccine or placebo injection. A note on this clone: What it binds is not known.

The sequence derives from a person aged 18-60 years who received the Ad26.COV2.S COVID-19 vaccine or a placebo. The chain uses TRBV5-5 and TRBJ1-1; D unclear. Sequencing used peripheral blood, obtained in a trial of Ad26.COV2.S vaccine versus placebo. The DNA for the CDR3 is TGTGCCAGCAGCTTGTGGAGGGCCACTGAAGCTTTCTTT. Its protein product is CASSLWRATEAFF.